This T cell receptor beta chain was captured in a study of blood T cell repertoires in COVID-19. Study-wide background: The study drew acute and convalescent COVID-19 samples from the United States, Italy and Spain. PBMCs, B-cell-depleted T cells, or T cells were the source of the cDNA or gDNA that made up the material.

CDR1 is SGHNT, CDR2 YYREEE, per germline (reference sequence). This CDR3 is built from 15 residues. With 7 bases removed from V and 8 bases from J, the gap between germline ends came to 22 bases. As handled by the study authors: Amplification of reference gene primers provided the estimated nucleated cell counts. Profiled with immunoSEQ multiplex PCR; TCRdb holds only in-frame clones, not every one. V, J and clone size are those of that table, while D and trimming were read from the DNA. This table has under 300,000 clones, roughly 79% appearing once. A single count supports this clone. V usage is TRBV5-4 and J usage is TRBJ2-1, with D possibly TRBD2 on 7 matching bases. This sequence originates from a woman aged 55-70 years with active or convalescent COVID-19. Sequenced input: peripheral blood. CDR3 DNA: TGTGCCAGCGGACCTGCGGGTAGGCGGGGGCATGAGCAGTTCTTC. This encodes CASGPAGRRGHEQFF.